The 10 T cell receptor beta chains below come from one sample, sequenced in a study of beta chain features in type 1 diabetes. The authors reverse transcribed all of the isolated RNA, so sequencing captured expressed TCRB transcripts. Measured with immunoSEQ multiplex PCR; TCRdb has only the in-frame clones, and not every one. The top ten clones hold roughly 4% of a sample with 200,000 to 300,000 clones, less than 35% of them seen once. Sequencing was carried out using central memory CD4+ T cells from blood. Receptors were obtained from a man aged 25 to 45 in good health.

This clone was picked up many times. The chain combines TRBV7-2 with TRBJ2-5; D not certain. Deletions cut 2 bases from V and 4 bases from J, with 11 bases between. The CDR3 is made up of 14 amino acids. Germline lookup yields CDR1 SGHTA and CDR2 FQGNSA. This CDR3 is CASSLSGLGETQYF. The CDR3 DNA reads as TGTGCCAGCAGCTTATCGGGCCTCGGAGAGACCCAGTACTTC.

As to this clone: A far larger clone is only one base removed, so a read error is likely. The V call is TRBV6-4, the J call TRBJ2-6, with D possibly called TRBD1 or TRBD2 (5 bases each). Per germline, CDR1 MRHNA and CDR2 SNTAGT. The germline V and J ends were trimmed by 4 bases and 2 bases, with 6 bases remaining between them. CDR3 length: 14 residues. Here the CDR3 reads CASSAGPGANVLTF. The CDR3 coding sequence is TGTGCCAGCAGTGCGGGGCCTGGGGCCAACGTCCTGACTTTC.

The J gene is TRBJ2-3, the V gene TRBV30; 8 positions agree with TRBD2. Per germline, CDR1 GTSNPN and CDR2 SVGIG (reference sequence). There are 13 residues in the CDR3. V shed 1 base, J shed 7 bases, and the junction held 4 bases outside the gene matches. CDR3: CAWSAGGSNTQYF. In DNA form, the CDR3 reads TGTGCCTGGAGTGCGGGAGGGTCAAATACGCAGTATTTT. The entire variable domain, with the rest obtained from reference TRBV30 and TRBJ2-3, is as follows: SQTIHQWPATLVQPVGSPLSLECTVEGTSNPNLYWYRQAAGRGLQLLFYSVGIGQISSEVPQNLSASRPQDRQFILSSKKLLLSDSGFYLCAWSAGGSNTQYFGPGTRLTVL.

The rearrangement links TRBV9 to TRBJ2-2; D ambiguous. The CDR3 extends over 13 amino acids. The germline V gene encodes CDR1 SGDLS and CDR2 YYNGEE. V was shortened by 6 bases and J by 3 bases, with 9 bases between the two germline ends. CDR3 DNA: TGTGCCAGCACGGCGTCGGACACCGGGGAGCTGTTTTTT. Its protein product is CASTASDTGELFF.

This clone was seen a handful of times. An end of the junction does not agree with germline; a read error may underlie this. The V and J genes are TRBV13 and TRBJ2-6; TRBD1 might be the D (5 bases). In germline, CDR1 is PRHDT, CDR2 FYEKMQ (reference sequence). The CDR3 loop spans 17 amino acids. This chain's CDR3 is CASSRVKGFSGANGLTF. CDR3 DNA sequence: TGTGCCAGCAGCCGGGTGAAGGGATTCTCTGGGGCCAACGGCCTGACTTTC.

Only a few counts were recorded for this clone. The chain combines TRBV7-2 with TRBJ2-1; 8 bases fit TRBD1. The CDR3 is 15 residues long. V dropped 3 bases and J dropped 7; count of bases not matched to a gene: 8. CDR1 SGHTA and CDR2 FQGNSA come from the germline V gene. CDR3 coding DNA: TGTGCCAGCAGCTTTGGGTGGACAGGGAGGAATGAGCAGTTCTTC. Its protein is CASSFGWTGRNEQFF.

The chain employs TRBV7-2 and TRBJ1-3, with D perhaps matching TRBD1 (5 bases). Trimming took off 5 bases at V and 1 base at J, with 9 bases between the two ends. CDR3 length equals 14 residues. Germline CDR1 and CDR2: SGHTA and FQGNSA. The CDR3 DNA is TGTGCCAGCAGCCGGGGGGGTTCTGGAAACACCATATATTTT. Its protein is CASSRGGSGNTIYF.

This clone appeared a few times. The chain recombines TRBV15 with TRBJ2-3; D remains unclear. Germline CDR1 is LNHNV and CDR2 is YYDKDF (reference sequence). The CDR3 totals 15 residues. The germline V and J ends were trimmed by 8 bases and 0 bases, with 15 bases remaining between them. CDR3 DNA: TGTGCCACCGGTGATATGGCAGGTAGCACAGATACGCAGTATTTT. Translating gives CATGDMAGSTDTQYF.

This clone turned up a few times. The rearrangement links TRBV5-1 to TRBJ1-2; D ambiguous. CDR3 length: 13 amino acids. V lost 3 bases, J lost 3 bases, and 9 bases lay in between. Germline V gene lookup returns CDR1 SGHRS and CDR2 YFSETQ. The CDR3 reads CASSSTEHYGYTF. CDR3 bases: TGCGCCAGCAGCTCGACGGAACACTATGGCTACACCTTC.

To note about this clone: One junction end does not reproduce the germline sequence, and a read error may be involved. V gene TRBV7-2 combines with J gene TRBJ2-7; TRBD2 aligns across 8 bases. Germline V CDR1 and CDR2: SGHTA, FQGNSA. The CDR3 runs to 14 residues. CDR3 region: CASSLAGGSYEQYF. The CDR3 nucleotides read TGTGCCAGCAGCCTAGCGGGCGGCTCCTACGAGCAGTACTTC.